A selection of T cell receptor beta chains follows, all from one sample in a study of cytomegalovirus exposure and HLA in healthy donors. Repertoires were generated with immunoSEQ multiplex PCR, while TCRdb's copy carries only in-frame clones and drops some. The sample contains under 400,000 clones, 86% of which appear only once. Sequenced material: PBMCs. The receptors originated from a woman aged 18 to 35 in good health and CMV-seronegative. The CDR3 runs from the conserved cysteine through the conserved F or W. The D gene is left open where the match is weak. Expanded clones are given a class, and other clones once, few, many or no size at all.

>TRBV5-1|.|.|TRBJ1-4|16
CASSLGPRGTNEKLFF
TGCGCCAGCAGCTTGGGACCCAGAGGAACTAATGAAAAACTGTTTTTT
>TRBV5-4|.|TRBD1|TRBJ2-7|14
CASSPGQGMYEQYF
TGTGCCAGCAGCCCGGGACAGGGTATGTACGAGCAGTACTTC
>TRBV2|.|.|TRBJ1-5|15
CASSPSPRSNQPQHF
TGTGCCAGCTCCCCCTCTCCCAGGAGCAATCAGCCCCAGCATTTT
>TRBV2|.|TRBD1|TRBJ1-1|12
CATRGADTEAFF
TGTGCCACCAGGGGGGCTGACACTGAAGCTTTCTTT
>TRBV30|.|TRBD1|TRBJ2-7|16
CAGIFPGQGASYEQYF
TGTGCCGGTATATTCCCGGGACAGGGGGCCTCCTACGAGCAGTACTTC
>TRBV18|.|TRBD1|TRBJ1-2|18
CASSPRGQGPRPNYGYTF
TGTGCCAGCTCACCAAGAGGACAGGGGCCGCGCCCGAACTATGGCTACACCTTC
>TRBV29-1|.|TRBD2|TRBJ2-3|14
CSARGLAGTDTQYF
TGCAGCGCCCGAGGACTAGCGGGCACAGATACGCAGTATTTT
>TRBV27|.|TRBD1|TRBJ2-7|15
CASSLLGTGSYEQYF
TGTGCCAGCAGTTTACTGGGGACAGGGTCCTACGAGCAGTACTTC
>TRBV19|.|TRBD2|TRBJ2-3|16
CASSIIRGVGTDTQYF
TGTGCCAGTAGTATAATCCGGGGGGTCGGCACAGATACGCAGTATTTT
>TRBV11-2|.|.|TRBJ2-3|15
CASSSRSGSTDTQYF
TGTGCCAGCAGCTCCCGGTCAGGTAGCACAGATACGCAGTATTTT
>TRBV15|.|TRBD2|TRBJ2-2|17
CATSQRYGGGDTGELFF
TGTGCCACCAGTCAGAGATATGGCGGGGGGGACACCGGGGAGCTGTTTTTT
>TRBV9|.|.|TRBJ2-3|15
CASSPLGGTTDTQYF
TGTGCCAGCAGCCCACTCGGGGGAACCACAGATACGCAGTATTTT
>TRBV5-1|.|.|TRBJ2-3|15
CASSLALGSTDTQYF
TGCGCCAGCAGCTTGGCGCTCGGGAGCACAGATACGCAGTATTTT
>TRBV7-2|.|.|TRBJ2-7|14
CASSQDWNSYEQYF
TGTGCCAGCAGCCAAGACTGGAACTCCTACGAGCAGTACTTC
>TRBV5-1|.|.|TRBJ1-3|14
CASSSPGSGNTIYF
TGCGCCAGCAGCTCCCCCGGCTCTGGAAACACCATATATTTT
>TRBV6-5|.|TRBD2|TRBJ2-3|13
CASRGGGADTQYF
TGTGCCAGCAGGGGCGGGGGGGCAGATACGCAGTATTTT
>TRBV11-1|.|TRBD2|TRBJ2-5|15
CASSLTLAGKETQYF
TGTGCCAGCAGCCTTACCCTAGCGGGTAAAGAGACCCAGTACTTC
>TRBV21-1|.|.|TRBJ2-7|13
CASSPRDLYEQYF
TGTGCCAGCAGCCCCCGGGATCTATACGAGCAGTACTTC
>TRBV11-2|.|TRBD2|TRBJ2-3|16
CASSIVAGGLTDTQYF
TGTGCCAGCAGCATCGTAGCGGGAGGGCTCACAGATACGCAGTATTTT
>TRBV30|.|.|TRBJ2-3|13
CARGYSSTDTQYF
TGTGCCCGCGGGTACAGTAGCACAGATACGCAGTATTTT
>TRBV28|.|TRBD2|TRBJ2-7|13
CASIRSGSREQYF
TGTGCCAGCATCCGAAGCGGGAGCCGGGAGCAGTACTTC
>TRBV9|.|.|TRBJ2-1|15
CASSVDGVDGGEQFF
TGTGCCAGCAGCGTAGATGGAGTGGATGGGGGGGAGCAGTTCTTC
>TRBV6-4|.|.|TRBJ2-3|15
CASSDSLGGTDTQYF
TGTGCCAGCAGTGACTCGTTGGGAGGCACAGATACGCAGTATTTT
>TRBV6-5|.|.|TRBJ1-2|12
CASRASRGGYTF
TGTGCCAGCAGGGCATCTCGAGGGGGCTACACCTTC
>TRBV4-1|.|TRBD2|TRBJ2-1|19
CASSPSGVAGSHSYNEQFF
TGCGCCAGCAGCCCATCGGGGGTAGCGGGGTCCCACTCCTACAATGAGCAGTTCTTC
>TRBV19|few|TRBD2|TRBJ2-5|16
CASSIGLAGTKETQYF
TGTGCCAGTAGTATAGGACTAGCGGGGACGAAGGAGACCCAGTACTTC
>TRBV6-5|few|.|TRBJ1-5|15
CASSSGGGAQQPQHF
TGTGCCAGCAGTTCGGGAGGGGGGGCACAACAGCCCCAGCATTTT
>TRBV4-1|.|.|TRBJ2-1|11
CASSQGLEQFF
TGCGCCAGCAGCCAAGGACTCGAGCAGTTCTTC
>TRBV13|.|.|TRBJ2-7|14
CASSESGASYEQYF
TGTGCCAGCAGCGAGTCAGGGGCCTCCTACGAGCAGTACTTC
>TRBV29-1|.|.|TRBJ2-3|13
CSVDGGPWDTQYF
TGCAGCGTTGACGGGGGACCATGGGATACGCAGTATTTT
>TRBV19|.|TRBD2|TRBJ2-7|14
CASSRTSGVYEQYF
TGTGCCAGTAGCCGGACTAGCGGAGTCTACGAGCAGTACTTC
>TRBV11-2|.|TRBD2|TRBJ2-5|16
CASSPLAGAPQETQYF
TGTGCCAGCAGCCCCCTAGCGGGAGCCCCCCAAGAGACCCAGTACTTC
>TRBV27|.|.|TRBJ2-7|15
CASSLSGTDPYEQYF
TGTGCCAGCAGTTTATCAGGGACTGATCCCTACGAGCAGTACTTC
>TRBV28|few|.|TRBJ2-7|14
CASSLSSRFYEQYF
TGTGCCAGCAGTTTATCGAGTCGGTTCTACGAGCAGTACTTC
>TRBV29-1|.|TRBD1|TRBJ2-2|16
CSVPAGQGAIAGELFF
TGCAGCGTTCCCGCAGGGCAGGGGGCTATCGCCGGGGAGCTGTTTTTT
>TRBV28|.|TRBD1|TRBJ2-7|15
CASSTFGQGRYEQYF
TGTGCCAGCAGCACCTTCGGACAGGGACGGTACGAGCAGTACTTC
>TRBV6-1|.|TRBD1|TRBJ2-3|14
CASSRDRETDTQYF
TGTGCCAGCAGTCGGGACAGGGAAACAGATACGCAGTATTTT
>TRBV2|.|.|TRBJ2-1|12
CASSGAINEQFF
TGTGCCAGCAGTGGGGCGATCAATGAGCAGTTCTTC
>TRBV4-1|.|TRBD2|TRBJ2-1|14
CASSGTSTYNEQFF
TGCGCCAGCAGCGGGACTAGCACATACAATGAGCAGTTCTTC
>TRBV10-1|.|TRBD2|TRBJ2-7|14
CASSSGESSYEQYF
TGCGCCAGCAGCAGCGGGGAGAGCTCCTACGAGCAGTACTTC
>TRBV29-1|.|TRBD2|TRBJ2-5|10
CSVGGETQYF
TGCAGCGTGGGGGGGGAGACCCAGTACTTC
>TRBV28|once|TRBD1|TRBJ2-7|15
CASSSTGELTYEQYF
TGTGCCAGCAGTTCCACAGGGGAACTTACCTACGAGCAGTACTTC
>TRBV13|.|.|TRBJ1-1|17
CASSLWGVSAEGTEAFF
TGTGCCAGCAGCTTATGGGGAGTGTCGGCCGAGGGCACTGAAGCTTTCTTT
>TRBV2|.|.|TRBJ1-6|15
CASIFPPGQNSPLHF
TGTGCCAGCATCTTCCCCCCCGGACAGAATTCACCCCTCCACTTT
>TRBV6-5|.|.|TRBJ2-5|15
CASSYWQGNQETQYF
TGTGCCAGCAGTTACTGGCAGGGGAACCAAGAGACCCAGTACTTC
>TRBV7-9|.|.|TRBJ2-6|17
CASSLYGRDSGANVLTF
TGTGCCAGCAGCTTATATGGTCGGGACTCTGGGGCCAACGTCCTGACTTTC
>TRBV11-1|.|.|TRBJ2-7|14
CASTPRGNPYEQYF
TGTGCCAGCACACCCCGGGGTAACCCCTACGAGCAGTACTTC
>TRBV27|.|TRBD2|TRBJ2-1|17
CASSSRGGTSVSNEQFF
TGTGCCAGCAGTTCCCGCGGGGGGACTAGCGTGAGCAATGAGCAGTTCTTC
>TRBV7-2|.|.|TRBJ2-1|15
CASSLGAGPYNEQFF
TGTGCCAGCAGCTTAGGAGCGGGCCCCTACAATGAGCAGTTCTTC
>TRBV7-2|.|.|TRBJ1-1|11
CATAGYAEAFF
TGTGCCACAGCAGGTTACGCTGAAGCTTTCTTT
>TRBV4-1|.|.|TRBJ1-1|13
CASSQPNRDEAFF
TGCGCCAGCAGCCAACCCAACAGGGATGAAGCTTTCTTT
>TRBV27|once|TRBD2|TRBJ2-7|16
CASSPTRTSGTYEQYF
TGTGCCAGCAGTCCCACACGGACTAGCGGGACCTACGAGCAGTACTTC
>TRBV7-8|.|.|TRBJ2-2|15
CASSPGDSRAGELFF
TGTGCCAGCAGCCCCGGTGACAGTCGAGCCGGGGAGCTGTTTTTT
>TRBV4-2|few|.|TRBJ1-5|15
CASSLNRDPHQPQHF
TGTGCCAGCAGTCTTAACAGGGACCCCCATCAGCCCCAGCATTTT